The clone carrying this T cell receptor beta chain was found once. Its antigen is currently unknown. CDR3 size: 14 residues. Trimming left V 6 bases short and J 4 bases short, with 15 bases between. Germline CDR1 reads MNHEY; CDR2 reads SVGAGI. The PCR was carried out with 60 Vbeta primers and 13 Jbeta primers. The repertoire was sequenced with immunoSEQ multiplex PCR; TCRdb's copy has only in-frame clones and lacks some. Among over 200,000 clones listed, 77% were seen once. The entry originates in a study of cytomegalovirus exposure and HLA in healthy donors. General study findings and limits: Association of a missense DCLRE1C variant with TCR beta V- and J-gene trimming was reported in a later analysis. Researchers had no immune exposure information except CMV serostatus available.

The genes are TRBV6-5 and TRBJ1-2; D gene ambiguous. This TCR came from a woman aged 55-69 years in good health and CMV-seropositive. Sample: PBMCs. CDR3 DNA: TGTGCCAGCAGACCCGACTCGTCGACCTATGGCTACACCTTC. Translating it yields CASRPDSSTYGYTF.